This T cell receptor (beta chain) stems from a study of blood T cell repertoires in COVID-19. Study-level background: From T cells, B-cell-depleted T cells, or PBMCs came the material, which was cDNA or gDNA.

Which cohort a participant joined came from the clinical history participants gave. Germline CDR1 and CDR2: SEHNR and FQNEAQ (reference sequence). The CDR3 spans 14 residues. V lost 5 bases and J lost 4; bases outside the gene matches: 6. Generated by immunoSEQ multiplex PCR, the TCRdb table keeps only in-frame clones and is missing some. This repertoire shows 110,000 to 150,000 clones, approximately 80% found once; its top ten account for 6.2%. What was sequenced was PBMCs or T cells enriched from blood (not recorded which). The gene calls are TRBV7-9 and TRBJ1-2; TRBD1 matches at 8 bases. The receptor was derived from a woman aged 40 to 49 who had recovered from COVID-19. CDR3 loop: CASSPPGQVYGYTF. For the CDR3, the DNA is TGTGCCAGCAGCCCTCCGGGACAGGTCTATGGCTACACCTTC.